The 19 T cell receptor beta chains in this list originate from one sample, sequenced in a study of CD8 T cells in ankylosing spondylitis. TCRdb independently ran MiXCR on the 5' RACE reads; one entry per CDR3 protein. The sample yields roughly 230,000 distinct CDR3 sequences, 18% seen once. Material for sequencing was blood, either unsorted or a sorted T cell fraction (not recorded which). The receptors shown here come from a male donor with ankylosing spondylitis or in good health (not recorded which).

In this sample, this clonotype turned up many times. V and J are TRBV4-3 and TRBJ2-1; TRBD2 agrees at 7 bases. Germline V gene sequence: CDR1 LGHNA, CDR2 YSLEER. This CDR3 contains 17 residues. V lost 1 base, J lost 2 bases, and 8 bases stayed unmatched. Here the CDR3 DNA reads TGCGCCAGCAGCCAAGCCAACCCTGGACTAGCCTACAATGAGCAGTTCTTC. Its protein is CASSQANPGLAYNEQFF.

This chain uses TRBV5-6 with TRBJ2-5; 8 bases match TRBD2. CDR3 length: 15 amino acids. Trimming removed 2 bases from V and 5 bases from J; junction bases left unmatched: 8. Germline values: CDR1 SGHDT, CDR2 YYEEEE. This CDR3 reads CASSLGAGVRETQYF. The CDR3 nucleotides read TGTGCCAGCAGCTTAGGAGCGGGAGTGCGGGAGACCCAGTACTTC.

Ten or more counts support this clonotype. The chain has TRBV27 and TRBJ2-7, with D tentatively TRBD2 (6 bases). V lost 3 bases and J lost 1, with 7 bases in between. The CDR3 totals 13 residues. In germline, CDR1 is MNHEY, CDR2 SMNVEV (reference sequence). This chain's CDR3 is CASSLGLSYEQYF. The CDR3 DNA follows: TGTGCCAGCAGTTTGGGACTTTCCTACGAGCAGTACTTC.

This clonotype was counted at least ten times. The chain joins TRBV4-3 to TRBJ2-5; 10 bases line up with TRBD1. The germline V gene has CDR1 LGHNA and CDR2 YSLEER. V dropped 0 bases and J dropped 3; count of bases not matched to a gene: 7. The CDR3 totals 17 residues. CDR3 sequence reads: CASSQDFGDRGEETQYF. The CDR3 coding sequence is TGCGCCAGCAGCCAAGATTTCGGGGACAGGGGCGAAGAGACCCAGTACTTC.

The CDR3: CASSLSAGAATQYF. The CDR3, as DNA: TGTGCCAGCAGCTTATCCGCGGGAGCTGCGACCCAGTACTTC. The chain employs TRBV7-9 and TRBJ2-5, with 7 bases aligning to TRBD2. The CDR3 consists of 14 residues. Germline-derived CDR1 and CDR2 are SEHNR and FQNEAQ (reference sequence). J lost 7 bases, V lost 2 bases, and 7 bases had no gene match.

This clonotype was counted ten times or more. This chain links TRBV29-1 with TRBJ1-1; D call uncertain. Germline CDR1 and CDR2: SQVTM and ANQGSEA. The CDR3 covers 12 residues. The V gene lost 1 base and the J gene lost 3 bases, with 6 bases spanning the gap. The chain's CDR3 is CSVEAGDTEAFF. The CDR3 nucleotides read TGCAGCGTTGAAGCCGGGGACACTGAAGCTTTCTTT.

The CDR3 DNA sequence: TGTGCCAGCTCACCCGGACAGTGGACAGGGGCCTCCTACGAGCAGTACTTC. Amino acids: CASSPGQWTGASYEQYF. The chain is built from TRBV18 and TRBJ2-7, with 9 positions matching TRBD1. The J segment lost 0 bases and the V segment lost 3 bases, leaving 9 bases of the junction unmatched. Germline CDR1 reads KGHSH; CDR2 reads LQKENI. There are 17 residues in the CDR3. Complete variable domain (other parts from reference TRBV18 and TRBJ2-7): NAGVMQNPRHLVRRRGQEARLRCSPMKGHSHVYWYRQLPEEGLKFMVYLQKENIIDESGMPKERFSAEFPKEGPSILRIQQVVRGDSAAYFCASSPGQWTGASYEQYFGPGTRLTVT.

This clonotype occurred many times. The chain links TRBV5-1 to TRBJ2-7, with D uncertain. The CDR3 loop spans 12 amino acids. Trimming took 4 bases from V and 0 from J, leaving 5 bases between them. Germline V lookup: CDR1 SGHRS, CDR2 YFSETQ. CDR3 sequence reads: CASSPNSYEQYF. The CDR3 DNA reads TGCGCCAGCAGCCCCAACTCCTACGAGCAGTACTTC.

This clonotype was detected many times. The rearrangement links TRBV4-3 to TRBJ2-3; possibly TRBD1 for D (5 bases). There are 16 residues in the CDR3. CDR1 and CDR2 from the germline V gene are LGHNA and YSLEER. V was trimmed by 0 bases and J by 0 bases, leaving 10 bases between them. Here the CDR3 DNA reads TGCGCCAGCAGCCAAGATCTAGGGGTTAGCACAGATACGCAGTATTTT. Its translation is CASSQDLGVSTDTQYF.

The chain couples TRBV5-1 to TRBJ2-7, with TRBD1 identical over 8 bases. Germline-derived CDR1 and CDR2 are SGHRS and YFSETQ. The CDR3 length is 17 residues. V gave up 4 bases and J gave up 0 bases; unmatched junction bases: 12. CDR3 loop: CASSLGKVGTGSYEQYF. The CDR3 nucleotides are TGCGCCAGCAGCCTGGGAAAAGTAGGGACAGGCTCCTACGAGCAGTACTTC.

The chain joins TRBV4-3 to TRBJ2-7, with a possible D match to TRBD1 (6 bases). This CDR3 region has 14 residues. The germline V gene encodes CDR1 LGHNA and CDR2 YSLEER. V lost 1 base and J lost 3, with 10 bases in between. CDR3 protein: CASSQGTANYEQYF. Written as DNA, the CDR3 is TGCGCCAGCAGCCAAGGGACAGCAAACTACGAGCAGTACTTC.

This clonotype was recorded a few times. The rearrangement links TRBV4-2 to TRBJ2-7, with D tentatively TRBD2 (6 bases). Trimming took off 0 bases at V and 3 bases at J, with 15 bases between the two ends. Germline CDR1 is LGHNA and CDR2 is YNFKEQ. This CDR3 has 16 amino acids. CDR3 in amino acids: CASSQEPGGTYYEQYF. CDR3 coding DNA: TGTGCCAGCAGCCAAGAGCCCGGGGGAACCTACTACGAGCAGTACTTC.

The V gene is TRBV4-3, the J gene TRBJ1-2; no clear D gene. Germline-derived CDR1 and CDR2 are LGHNA and YSLEER. V was cut by 4 bases and J by 4 bases, with 28 bases left in between. CDR3 size: 19 residues. Here the CDR3 DNA reads TGCGCCAGCAGCCCTCACAGCGGGCTACGGATGTCTACAGCCTATGGCTACACCTTC. Protein sequence: CASSPHSGLRMSTAYGYTF.

The rearrangement uses TRBV27 and TRBJ1-5; D gene ambiguous. CDR1 and CDR2 from the germline V gene are MNHEY and SMNVEV (reference sequence). Trimming shortened V by 7 bases and J by 1 base, and 8 bases separated the two germline ends. The CDR3 is 13 residues long. In DNA form, the CDR3 reads TGTGCCAGCAAGCAGGAGAGCAATCAGCCCCAGCATTTT. It yields the protein CASKQESNQPQHF.

This clonotype has just a few counts. The J gene is TRBJ2-7, the V gene TRBV29-1; 9 bases agree with TRBD1. This CDR3 is 14 amino acids long. V shed 7 bases and J 5 bases; nucleotides not matched to a gene: 12. Germline V CDR1 and CDR2: SQVTM, ANQGSEA. The CDR3: CSASGTGRLNEQYF. The CDR3 DNA reads TGCAGCGCCTCCGGGACAGGGCGCCTCAACGAGCAGTACTTC.

This clonotype was counted only a few times. The chain employs TRBV4-1 and TRBJ2-3; 11 bases map to TRBD2. The CDR3 is made up of 19 amino acids. Germline V gene data show CDR1 as MGHRA and CDR2 as YSYEKL. The V segment lost 3 bases and the J segment 0 bases; nucleotides outside the gene matches: 11. The CDR3 region is CASSQGLADPVVSTDTQYF. The DNA for the CDR3 is TGCGCCAGCAGCCAGGGACTAGCGGATCCGGTAGTGAGCACAGATACGCAGTATTTT.

The gene calls are TRBV9 and TRBJ2-1; no clear D gene. The V and J ends lost 3 bases and 4 bases respectively, with 5 bases between them. This CDR3 comprises 12 residues. The germline V gene encodes CDR1 SGDLS and CDR2 YYNGEE. In DNA form, the CDR3 reads TGTGCCAGCAGCGAGGAGTACAATGAGCAGTTCTTC. Its protein is CASSEEYNEQFF.

In this sample, this clonotype turned up a few times. The chain couples TRBV7-9 to TRBJ1-3, with D possibly matching TRBD1 (5 bases). Trimming cost V 5 bases and J 4 bases, with 12 bases left between them. The CDR3 runs 14 residues. The V gene's germline CDR1 is SEHNR and CDR2 FQNEAQ (reference sequence). In nucleotides, the CDR3 is TGTGCCAGCAGCCCCCCCTGGGGGGGAAACACCATATATTTT. As protein: CASSPPWGGNTIYF.

The chain is built from TRBV20-1 and TRBJ2-7; no firm D call. V dropped 1 base and J dropped 0 bases, with 7 bases sitting between them. From germline, CDR1 is DFQATT and CDR2 SNEGSKA (reference sequence). This CDR3 region has 13 residues. CDR3 nucleotide sequence: TGCAGTGCTAGAGGACACAACTCCTACGAGCAGTACTTC. Its translation is CSARGHNSYEQYF.